This T cell receptor (beta chain) was captured in a study of identical twins. Overall study results and limits: Out-of-frame TCR alpha sharing in monozygotic twins exceeded recombination model predictions. Zero-insertion analyses could be partly confounded by invariant MAIT and iNKT cells.

The CDR3 spans 15 residues. The germline CDR1 and CDR2 sequences are SGHTA and FQGNSA. Trimming removed 4 bases from V and 2 bases from J, with 15 bases in between. In this sample, this clonotype turned up a few times. The antigen is unknown. A single record per CDR3 protein comes from TCRdb applying MiXCR to the 5' RACE reads. The sample has a few hundred thousand distinct CDR3 sequences, around a sixth seen once. The rearrangement uses TRBV7-2 and TRBJ2-7, with a possible D match to TRBD2 (6 bases). Sequences were obtained from naive T cells sorted from blood. The TCR was taken from a man in his fifties or sixties in good health. CDR3 sequence (DNA): TGTGCCAGCAGCTCCCAGCGGGCTCTACCCTACGAGCAGTACTTC. Its protein is CASSSQRALPYEQYF.